The sequence of this T cell receptor beta chain was determined in a study of cytomegalovirus exposure and HLA in healthy donors (dated by TCRdb to about 2017). A note on the overall study: According to an earlier analysis of a few hundred of the donors, 150 million to 200 million T cells yielded roughly 110 million unique TCR beta sequences and 276 Gb of sequence data. Four or five DR-DQ haplotypes were treated as single units for association and clustering because of strong linkage in the cohort. A separate validation cohort of about 110 different subjects was used in addition to the 666-subject first cohort. An earlier analysis of 587 of the donors used high-throughput TCR beta sequencing to judge whether each TCR beta V gene segment behaved as functional or pseudogenic. Typing coverage differed by locus: A, B, C, DRB1 and DQB1 were typed in roughly 629-630 donors, DQA1 in approximately 520, DPA1 in 600 to 610, and DPB1 in around 490. Among the approximately 400 genotyped donors, 75% to 90% belonged to the genetic ancestry cluster associated with self-reported Caucasian donors. An early release covering about 600 HLA-typed donors comprised approximately 300 gigabases of sequencing data and around 80 million unique TCR sequences. Class I and class II HLA loci were covered by the typing at four-digit resolution. The later analysis used no new phenotypic data to find candidate immune exposures, relying instead on TCR beta sequences and their occurrence across donors. A later analysis re-examined previously published TCR beta repertoires from just over 650 donors and added high-resolution HLA genotyping to investigate patterns of TCR occurrence. Every discovery cohort repertoire had been produced on one sequencing platform. Alongside the repertoire data, information on donor age, sex, ethnicity and CMV serostatus was compiled. A later genetic analysis took genome-wide SNP genotypes for about 65% of the 666 donors and used that subset as a discovery cohort. Among roughly 400 genotyped donors of the cohort, an average of roughly 230,000 unique TCR beta nucleotide sequences was sequenced per donor, of which approximately 19% were non-productive. High-throughput TCR immunosequencing, statistical association of individual TCRs with disease status, and machine learning were combined to predict cytomegalovirus infection status. The T cell repertoires of 666 subjects were profiled by immunosequencing and related to cytomegalovirus serostatus. The study aimed to test whether signatures of past pathogen exposure could be identified by cataloging public T cell receptors. The investigation overall reported the following: CMV serostatus was the only immune exposure information available for the cohort. Because the 87-base-pair reads could not distinguish some IMGT-functional V segments, including TRBV6-2 and TRBV6-3, those segments were excluded. At a false discovery rate of 0.05, a later analysis linked some 18,000 TCR beta sequences to specific HLA alleles. Because HLA typing was missing for some donors at each locus, association tests included only the typed subset. Strong co-occurrence of HLA alleles, especially DR and DQ, made assigning TCR associations to individual alleles difficult. In an earlier analysis of more than 450 of the donors, most TCR beta V segments were observed in productive rearrangements about 87% or about 30% of the time, broadly matching IMGT annotations. Only TCR beta chains were sequenced in this cohort, and the absence of alpha or paired-chain data limited detectable features. While some public TCRs were present in many individuals, most TCR sequences turned up only very rarely across donors. In a later analysis, TCR association rates were found to vary across HLA loci, with the most associated TCRs seen for DRB1 alleles and the fewest for HLA-C alleles. A further reported finding was that TCR beta sequences accurately predicted the HLA-A and HLA-B alleles for most subjects in the first cohort. V-gene and J-gene trimming of TCR beta chains was associated with a missense DCLRE1C variant in a later genetic analysis, and the association was replicated in an independent cohort. According to the authors, the approach could potentially be generalized to other disease states and immunological phenotypes. In a later analysis, HLA-associated TCR beta chains showed more clonal expansion and lower generation probabilities than non-associated chains that were equally common. Cytomegalovirus status was reported to be diagnosed by the classifier with high specificity and sensitivity in both the original and validation cohorts. Linkage disequilibrium might explain the correlated functional status among segregating V segments, but an unknown experimental factor could not be ruled out. Three of the identified cytomegalovirus-associated TCR beta chains were confirmed in vitro to be specific for cytomegalovirus antigens. A cluster of highly shared sequence variants was judged likely to represent a technical artifact of the sequencing pipeline. A later genetic analysis reported fewer N-insertions in productive TCRs among donors in an Asian-associated ancestry cluster than the approximately 670-donor mean. Roughly uniform sequencing depth across donors was assumed in presence/absence analyses, although this assumption may not hold. A total of 150 to 200 TCR beta chains were listed by the study as associated with cytomegalovirus. A later analysis reported that several top co-occurrence clusters appeared linked to parvovirus B19, influenza, CMV and Epstein-Barr virus. About 17 rarely observed V segments, including chromosome 9 orphons, were excluded from the earlier analysis of approximately 600 of the donors because counts were too low. Most CMV-associated TCR beta chains appeared to be HLA-restricted in a later analysis, and the HLA associations seemed to be driven largely by CMV exposure.

This clone was counted a few times. Its binding antigen is unknown. Within one base of it there is no much larger clone, and no base qualities were kept. Library preparation employed the immunoSEQ multiplex PCR assay. For the multiplex PCR, a mixture combining 60 forward primers for TCR Vbeta segments and 13 reverse primers for TCR Jbeta segments was used. The CDR3 region of rearranged TCR beta genes was amplified from genomic DNA with a multiplex PCR assay. Amplified TCR beta libraries were sequenced as 87-base-pair reads on the Illumina HiSeq System. In the source study's methods: Across the 666 repertoires, a later analysis counted tens of millions of unique TCR beta chains, around 11 million of which were shared by at least two donors. Raw reads were error-corrected and collapsed into unique sequences by a nearest-neighbor algorithm in which closely related sequences were merged to remove PCR and sequencing errors. To assign V, D and J gene segments, CDR3 sequences were aligned to IMGT reference sequences. For a sequence to be retained, a match of at least six nucleotides to both a V gene segment and a J gene segment was required. A rearrangement was called productive if the CDR3 had no stop codons and remained in frame with V and J, and every other rearrangement was called non-productive. CDR3 was defined according to IMGT convention as the region running from the second conserved V-encoded cysteine to the conserved J-encoded phenylalanine. Sequences without an unambiguous match to a single V gene segment were excluded from the earlier analysis of a few hundred of the donors. An earlier analysis of some 500 of the donors classified V segments as functional when productive rearrangements were above 56.7% and as segregating when the standard deviation between donors was above 5%. A statistical classification framework was built for diagnosing cytomegalovirus status from the catalog of TCR beta chain sequences. In a later analysis, V and J genes were assigned by comparing TCR nucleotide sequences against IMGT/GENE-DB human TR gene sequences. Using the TCRdist pipeline, a later analysis assigned CDR3 sequences along with most-parsimonious VDJ recombination scenarios. A later analysis defined each TCR beta chain by its CDR3 amino acid sequence plus V-gene family, and excluded reads lacking a unique V-gene family. In a later analysis, 450 to 600 highly shared, low-generation-probability nucleotide sequences were removed to address suspected cross-contamination and a sequencing artifact. In a later analysis, a clonal expansion index was calculated for each public chain from normalized within-repertoire ranks of inferred template counts. In a later analysis, generation probabilities were computed with a VDJ recombination model fitted to out-of-frame rearrangements, and the resulting probabilities were checked against IGoR. Hypergeometric tests were used in a later analysis to score TCR-TCR, TCR-HLA and TCR-CMV co-occurrence, with a repertoire-size bias correction applied to the TCR pairs. In a later analysis, false discovery rates were estimated by permuting HLA or CMV assignments 20 times. In a later analysis, co-occurring TCRs were grouped using DBSCAN, with TCRdist sequence similarity added in when clustering inside HLA-allele-positive subsets. For co-occurrence clustering, repertoires with fewer than 30,000 or more than 120,000 public chains were excluded, along with 4 to 6 repertoires with anomalous nucleotide sharing. TCRdb stores this immuneACCESS table with in-frame sequences only. Part of the clones is absent; in the studies checked, under half of the shortfall reflects unresolved V genes, and no reason is known for the rest. D and trimming were read from the DNA, whereas the V and J calls and clone size are those reported in that table. The sample table shows some 100,000 clones, and about two thirds are seen once. The biggest ten clones account for around 5.5% of the sample.

Cut back by 4 bases and 2 bases, the V and J ends lie 10 bases apart. CDR1 SGHNT and CDR2 YYREEE are derived from the germline V gene (reference sequence). Spanning cysteine to phenylalanine, the CDR3 consists of 13 amino acids. Just the 39-base CDR3 DNA is kept, in frame starting at base 1. In total, 630 or so healthy bone marrow donors made up the cohort. All cohort members were sampled while nominally healthy, although unrecorded immune exposures were likely present. The donor tested CMV seropositive and was one of the 289 seropositive cohort members. A peripheral blood sample was collected from each donor, and TCR beta sequencing was performed on peripheral blood mononuclear cells. Genomic DNA was extracted from the blood cell samples with the Qiagen DNeasy Blood Extraction Kit.

The sequenced sample was PBMCs. This sequence originates from a woman younger than 45 in good health and CMV-seropositive. The rearrangement combines TRBV5-4 with TRBJ2-7; the D gene is possibly TRBD1, with 6 bases matching. The CDR3 protein is CASSRQVAYEQYF. The nucleotides are TGTGCCAGCAGCCGACAGGTGGCCTACGAGCAGTACTTC.